This T cell receptor beta chain was obtained from a study of CD8+ T cells in alopecia areata. Study-wide findings and caveats: Many expanded lesional clones remained in scalp and blood on tofacitinib.

cDNA prepared by RNA extraction and subsequent reverse transcription served as the template for sequencing. Assay: immunoSEQ multiplex PCR; the TCRdb copy retains only in-frame clones and omits some. Here the sample spans some 100,000 clones, 55% to 75% being singletons. Treatment in this sample: oral pan-JAK inhibitor, 5-10 mg twice daily. CDR1 and CDR2 (germline): SGDLS, YYNGEE. Trimming took 0 bases from V and 6 from J, leaving 10 bases between them. The length of the CDR3 is 14 residues. Regarding this clone: Its target is unknown.

The chain uses TRBV9 and TRBJ1-5; D is ambiguous. Sequenced material: CD8+ T cells sorted from blood, taken at roughly week 55, from a patient treated with tofacitinib. The receptor's source is a human donor with alopecia areata. The chain's CDR3 is CASSVAPSSQPQHF. The CDR3, as DNA: TGTGCCAGCAGCGTAGCCCCTAGTAGTCAGCCCCAGCATTTT.